This passage covers 4 T cell receptor beta chains from one sample sequenced in a study of response to subunit inactivated influenza vaccine listed by TCRdb under 2018. This specimen's time point label, per the study, means: 45 days after influenza vaccine administration. Library preparation used RT-PCR. The sequencer was an Illumina HiSeq 2500. TCRdb applied fastp at Q25 and MiXCR to the public reads, then kept only in-frame beta chains. Here each entry gathers all rows of one CDR3 protein and keeps the most common genes and DNA. This sample comprises over 150,000 distinct CDR3 sequences, approximately 11% of them detected only once. The ten top clones hold 9.5% to 15% of the sample. Here the sequenced sample was non-naive T cells sorted from PBMCs, taken roughly 6 weeks after vaccination. This sample's cell subset or site label indicates: memory T cell fraction. The source of these receptors is a man aged 50-59 years who received an inactivated influenza vaccine. Donor details come from another sample of the same person, matched by shared clones.

The chain is built from TRBV20-1 and TRBJ2-3, with TRBD2 matching over 10 bases. Trimming removed 5 bases from V and 2 bases from J; junction bases left unmatched: 7. There are 15 residues in the CDR3. Germline V gene sequence: CDR1 DFQATT, CDR2 SNEGSKA (reference sequence). CDR3 bases: TGCAGTGCTTCTAGCGGGAGTCTCGCCACAGATACGCAGTATTTT. This translates into CSASSGSLATDTQYF.

This sequence joins TRBV30 and TRBJ1-5; 8 positions agree with TRBD1. V was clipped by 5 bases and J by 4 bases; unmatched bases: 10. Germline CDR1 GTSNPN, CDR2 SVGIG (reference sequence). This CDR3 has 15 residues. CDR3 nucleotides: TGTGCCTGGGGACGTGGACAGGGACCAAATCAGCCCCAGCATTTT. As protein: CAWGRGQGPNQPQHF.

Concerning this clonotype itself: This may be a read error: a much more frequent sequence differs by one nucleotide. CDR3 DNA: TGCAGTGCTAGCGACGGACAGGTCGCCAAAAACATTCAGTACTTC. This gives the protein CSASDGQVAKNIQYF. The chain joins TRBV20-1 to TRBJ2-4; 7 bases map to TRBD1. Trimming removed 3 bases from V and 1 base from J; junction bases left unmatched: 6. The CDR3 contains 15 residues. Germline loops: CDR1 DFQATT, CDR2 SNEGSKA (reference sequence).

This clonotype appeared a few times. The rearrangement links TRBV7-6 to TRBJ1-1; 9 positions match TRBD1. The V gene's germline CDR1 is SGHVS and CDR2 FNYEAQ. Trimming cost V 5 bases and J 1 base; bases outside gene matches: 17. CDR3 length: 19 residues. The CDR3 here is CASSGTKQGAGGGNTEAFF. For the CDR3, the DNA is TGTGCCAGCAGCGGTACCAAACAGGGGGCGGGTGGCGGGAACACTGAAGCTTTCTTT. Looking up the rest from reference TRBV7-6 and TRBJ1-1 gives the full variable domain: GAGVSQSPRYKVTKRGQDVALRCDPISGHVSLYWYRQALGQGPEFLTYFNYEAQQDKSGLPNDRFSAERPEGSISTLTIQRTEQRDSAMYRCASSGTKQGAGGGNTEAFFGQGTRLTVV.